These T cell receptor beta chains were read from a single sample in a study of OX40 agonist ivuxolimab in advanced cancers. This table comes from immunoSEQ multiplex PCR, and its TCRdb copy is limited to in-frame clones, with some not included. The sample lists tens of thousands of clones, around 86% occurring once. This material consisted of CD4+ or CD8+ T cells sorted from blood, taken in a trial of the OX40 agonist ivuxolimab. The origin of the receptors is an adult with an advanced solid tumor such as melanoma, head and neck, liver or kidney cancer. Each CDR3 is given with its conserved first and last residue. The order of the fields is CDR3 protein, CDR3 DNA, D gene, J gene, V gene, clone size. A D gene is named only where the DNA matches it firmly. A row's size may be missing; if present it is once, few, many or a size class.

CASSLGTLGDGYTF | TGTGCCAGCAGCTTGGGGACACTGGGGGATGGCTACACCTTC | - | TRBJ1-2 | TRBV5-4 | -
CASSPNQGETQYF | TGTGCCAGCTCACCCAATCAAGGAGAGACCCAGTACTTC | - | TRBJ2-5 | TRBV18 | -
CASSSQGSGEQYF | TGTGCCAGCAGCTCACAGGGTTCTGGGGAGCAGTACTTC | - | TRBJ2-7 | TRBV7-3 | -
CASSQFAGSYEQYF | TGTGCCAGCAGCCAGTTCGCAGGGAGCTACGAGCAGTACTTC | - | TRBJ2-7 | TRBV14 | -
CASRRGHGGTTEAFF | TGCGCCAGCAGGCGCGGGCACGGGGGGACAACTGAAGCTTTCTTT | - | TRBJ1-1 | TRBV5-1 | -
CASSSGQGIEQYF | TGTGCCAGCAGCTCGGGACAGGGGATCGAGCAGTACTTC | TRBD1 | TRBJ2-7 | TRBV11-2 | -
CASSRGTSPEQYF | TGTGCCAGCTCCCGAGGGACTAGCCCCGAGCAGTACTTC | TRBD2 | TRBJ2-7 | TRBV18 | few
CASSLGSSGNTIYF | TGCGCCAGCAGCTTGGGCAGCTCTGGAAACACCATATATTTT | - | TRBJ1-3 | TRBV5-1 | -
CASSWGQGETQYF | TGCGCCAGCAGCTGGGGACAGGGAGAGACCCAGTACTTC | TRBD1 | TRBJ2-5 | TRBV5-1 | -
CASSGLPSGSETQYF | TGCGCCAGCAGCGGGCTGCCTAGCGGGAGTGAGACCCAGTACTTC | TRBD2 | TRBJ2-5 | TRBV4-1 | -
CASSLRGGGSIKGIQYF | TGTGCCAGCAGCTTAAGAGGGGGCGGTTCGATTAAGGGCATTCAGTACTTC | TRBD1 | TRBJ2-4 | TRBV5-8 | -
CASSKDRVLGYTF | TGTGCCAGCAGTAAGGACAGGGTTTTGGGCTACACCTTC | TRBD1 | TRBJ1-2 | TRBV5-4 | -
CASSMGTDTQYF | TGTGCCAGCAGCATGGGGACAGATACGCAGTATTTT | - | TRBJ2-3 | TRBV5-5 | -
CASSPDRDIVGYTF | TGTGCCAGCTCACCCGACAGGGACATTGTTGGCTACACCTTC | TRBD1 | TRBJ1-2 | TRBV18 | -
CASSLSGTTQETQYF | TGTGCCAGCAGTCTTAGCGGAACGACCCAAGAGACCCAGTACTTC | - | TRBJ2-5 | TRBV27 | -
CASSLVETQYF | TGTGCCAGCAGCTTAGTAGAGACCCAGTACTTC | - | TRBJ2-5 | TRBV7-2 | -
CASSVGVDGSTDTQYF | TGTGCCAGCAGCGTAGGGGTCGACGGTAGCACAGATACGCAGTATTTT | - | TRBJ2-3 | TRBV9 | -
CASSLYPRGEQFF | TGTGCCAGCAGTTTATACCCCCGGGGGGAGCAGTTCTTC | - | TRBJ2-1 | TRBV27 | -
CASSYSSRGNSPLHF | TGTGCCAGCAGTTACTCGAGTCGGGGGAATTCACCCCTCCACTTT | - | TRBJ1-6 | TRBV6-6 | -
CASTWGVVQPQHF | TGTGCCAGCACCTGGGGGGTAGTGCAGCCCCAGCATTTT | - | TRBJ1-5 | TRBV28 | -
CSVVGTAGRYGYTF | TGCAGCGTTGTTGGGACAGCCGGGCGCTATGGCTACACCTTC | TRBD1 | TRBJ1-2 | TRBV29-1 | -
CASSFGGAYGYTF | TGCGCCAGCAGCTTCGGGGGAGCCTATGGCTACACCTTC | - | TRBJ1-2 | TRBV5-1 | -
CASSLARGWGPLNTDTQYF | TGTGCCAGCAGCTTAGCGAGGGGTTGGGGGCCGCTAAACACAGATACGCAGTATTTT | - | TRBJ2-3 | TRBV7-2 | -
CASKAGYTF | TGTGCCAGCAAGGCTGGCTACACCTTC | - | TRBJ1-2 | TRBV25-1 | few
CASSVGTSGGTGELFF | TGTGCCAGCAGCGTAGGGACTAGCGGGGGCACCGGGGAGCTGTTTTTT | TRBD2 | TRBJ2-2 | TRBV9 | -
CASSLPGGTNEKLFF | TGTGCCAGTAGTCTCCCCGGGGGAACTAATGAAAAACTGTTTTTT | - | TRBJ1-4 | TRBV19 | -
CASSSTSVGYNEQFF | TGTGCCAGCAGCTCGACCTCGGTCGGGTACAATGAGCAGTTCTTC | - | TRBJ2-1 | TRBV7-6 | -
CASSVSSTVNYEQYF | TGCGCCAGCAGTGTTTCATCCACCGTTAACTACGAGCAGTACTTC | - | TRBJ2-7 | TRBV10-2 | once
CASSLALTGTPYEQYF | TGTGCCAGCAGCTTAGCGCTGACAGGAACCCCCTACGAGCAGTACTTC | - | TRBJ2-7 | TRBV7-2 | -
CASRGPGELFF | TGTGCCAGCCGGGGGCCTGGGGAGCTGTTTTTT | - | TRBJ2-2 | TRBV19 | -
CASSLARGDEQFF | TGTGCCAGCAGCTTAGCTCGGGGGGATGAGCAGTTCTTC | TRBD2 | TRBJ2-1 | TRBV7-2 | few
CASSIGRSGNTIYF | TGTGCCAGTAGTATAGGCCGCTCTGGAAACACCATATATTTT | - | TRBJ1-3 | TRBV19 | -
CAWSAGGIYEQYF | TGTGCCTGGAGTGCAGGGGGAATCTACGAGCAGTACTTC | TRBD1 | TRBJ2-7 | TRBV30 | -
CASTESTSVAGNTIYF | TGTGCCAGCACTGAATCGACTAGCGTAGCTGGAAACACCATATATTTT | - | TRBJ1-3 | TRBV6-1 | -
CSVDRGNTEAFF | TGCAGCGTTGACAGGGGGAACACTGAAGCTTTCTTT | - | TRBJ1-1 | TRBV29-1 | -
CASSLYGTSGSEQFF | TGTGCCAGCAGCTTATATGGGACTAGCGGGAGTGAGCAGTTCTTC | TRBD2 | TRBJ2-1 | TRBV11-3 | -
CASSVVRFSYEQYF | TGTGCCAGCAGTGTGGTTCGGTTTTCCTACGAGCAGTACTTC | - | TRBJ2-7 | TRBV2 | -
CASSETGFYQPQHF | TGTGCCAGCAGTGAGACAGGGTTTTATCAGCCCCAGCATTTT | TRBD1 | TRBJ1-5 | TRBV2 | medium-sized
CASRDRGRDEKLFF | TGTGCCAGCAGAGACAGGGGGCGCGATGAAAAACTGTTTTTT | TRBD1 | TRBJ1-4 | TRBV6-1 | -
CASSSVGGTGELFF | TGCGCCAGCAGCTCGGTCGGGGGCACCGGGGAGCTGTTTTTT | - | TRBJ2-2 | TRBV5-1 | -
CASSITFDREAFF | TGTGCCAGCAGCATCACGTTCGACAGGGAAGCTTTCTTT | - | TRBJ1-1 | TRBV7-8 | -
CASSLSWDRAVSGNTIYF | TGTGCCAGCAGCTTGAGCTGGGACAGGGCGGTCTCTGGAAACACCATATATTTT | TRBD1 | TRBJ1-3 | TRBV5-6 | -
CASGRESRGYTF | TGCGCCAGCGGACGGGAATCACGGGGCTACACCTTC | - | TRBJ1-2 | TRBV10-2 | -
CASRGLLEETQYF | TGTGCCAGCAGGGGACTATTAGAAGAGACCCAGTACTTC | TRBD2 | TRBJ2-5 | TRBV6-5 | -
CASSLRQGTNTGELFF | TGTGCCAGCAGTCTCCGACAGGGGACGAACACCGGGGAGCTGTTTTTT | TRBD1 | TRBJ2-2 | TRBV27 | -
CASSLRIPGLAGSQDEQFF | TGCGCCAGCAGCTTACGAATTCCGGGACTAGCGGGTTCACAGGATGAGCAGTTCTTC | TRBD2 | TRBJ2-1 | TRBV5-1 | -
CASSAGGPYEQYF | TGTGCCAGCAGTGCGGGAGGACCCTACGAGCAGTACTTC | TRBD2 | TRBJ2-7 | TRBV28 | -
CASSLGAISAWMQETQYF | TGTGCCAGCAGCTTAGGCGCTATCAGCGCCTGGATGCAAGAGACCCAGTACTTC | - | TRBJ2-5 | TRBV7-6 | -
CASSQRDIGTGELFF | TGTGCCAGCTCGCAACGGGACATAGGCACCGGGGAGCTGTTTTTT | - | TRBJ2-2 | TRBV18 | -
CASRLRERDTEAFF | TGTGCCAGCAGGCTCAGGGAGAGGGACACTGAAGCTTTCTTT | - | TRBJ1-1 | TRBV2 | -
CASSPRSIAGGSQETQYF | TGTGCCAGCTCACCTCGTTCGATAGCGGGAGGGTCTCAAGAGACCCAGTACTTC | TRBD2 | TRBJ2-5 | TRBV18 | -
CASSSYSYEQYF | TGTGCCAGCAGTTCCTACAGCTACGAGCAGTACTTC | - | TRBJ2-7 | TRBV6-6 | -
CASGSAGGPGAKNIQYF | TGTGCCAGCGGCTCGGCGGGGGGGCCGGGGGCCAAAAACATTCAGTACTTC | TRBD2 | TRBJ2-4 | TRBV7-2 | -
CASSSLGQGYGYTF | TGTGCCAGCAGCTCACTCGGACAGGGCTATGGCTACACCTTC | TRBD1 | TRBJ1-2 | TRBV13 | -
CASSSDAPGGLTDTQYF | TGTGCCAGCAGCTCAGATGCCCCGGGTGGGCTCACAGATACGCAGTATTTT | - | TRBJ2-3 | TRBV7-3 | -